This T cell receptor beta chain was observed in a study of regulatory T cells in long-lasting Graves disease. Study outcomes and limitations: Accuracy may have suffered from the small sample size.

Construction of TCR beta libraries relied on iRepertoire HTBI primers and on Arm-PCR targeting CDR3 regions. MiXCR, run by TCRdb on the multiplex PCR reads, gives a single entry per CDR3 protein. The data hold almost 350,000 distinct CDR3 sequences, with around 20% observed a single time. As to time point: persistent/refractory GD, antithyroid drugs over 5 years with positive TRAb. RNA from PBMCs was the source of the TCR library. Concerning this clonotype itself: The antigen remains undetermined.

This specimen consisted of peripheral blood mononuclear cells (PBMCs), obtained when the disease was refractory, from a patient treated with antithyroid drugs. This sequence was found in a female donor with Graves disease.

CDR3 nucleotide sequence: TGCGCCAGCAGCTTGGGGTGGAGAGGGGGCAGTAGTTCACCCCTCCACTTT. This sequence encodes CASSLGWRGGSSSPLHF. The chain is built from TRBV5-1 and TRBJ1-6; 7 bases are a match to TRBD1. Germline CDR1 SGHRS, CDR2 YFSETQ. This CDR3 has 17 residues. V was clipped by 0 bases and J by 9 bases; unmatched bases: 12. Supplemented by reference TRBV5-1 and TRBJ1-6, the full variable domain reads KAGVTQTPRYLIKTRGQQVTLSCSPISGHRSVSWYQQTPGQGLQFLFEYFSETQRNKGNFPGRFSGRQFSNSRSEMNVSTLELGDSALYLCASSLGWRGGSSSPLHFGNGTRLTVT.